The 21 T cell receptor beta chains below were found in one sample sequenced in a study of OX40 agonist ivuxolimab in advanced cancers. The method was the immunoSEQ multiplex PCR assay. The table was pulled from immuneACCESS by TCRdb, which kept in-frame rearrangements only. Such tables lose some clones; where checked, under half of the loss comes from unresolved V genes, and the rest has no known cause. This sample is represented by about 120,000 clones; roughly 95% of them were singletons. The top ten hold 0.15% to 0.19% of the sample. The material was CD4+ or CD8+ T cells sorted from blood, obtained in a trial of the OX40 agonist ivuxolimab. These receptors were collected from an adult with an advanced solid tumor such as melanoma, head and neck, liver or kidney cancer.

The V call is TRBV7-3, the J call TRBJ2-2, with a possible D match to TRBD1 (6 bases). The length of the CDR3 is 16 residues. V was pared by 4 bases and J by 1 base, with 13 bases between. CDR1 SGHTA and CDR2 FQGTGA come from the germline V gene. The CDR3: CASSSSGTLNTGELFF. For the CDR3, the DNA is TGTGCCAGCAGCTCCTCCGGGACATTGAACACCGGGGAGCTGTTTTTT.

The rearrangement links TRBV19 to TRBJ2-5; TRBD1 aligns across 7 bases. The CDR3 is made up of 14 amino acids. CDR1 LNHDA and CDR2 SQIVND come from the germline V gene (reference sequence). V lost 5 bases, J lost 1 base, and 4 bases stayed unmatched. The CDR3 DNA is TGTGCCAGTAGTTCTACAGGGGTCCAAGAGACCCAGTACTTC. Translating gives CASSSTGVQETQYF.

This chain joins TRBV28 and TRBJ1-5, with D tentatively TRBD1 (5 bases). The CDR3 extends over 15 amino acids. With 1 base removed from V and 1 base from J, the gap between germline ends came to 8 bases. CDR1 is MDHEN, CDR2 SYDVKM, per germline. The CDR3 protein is CASSLFGGSNQPQHF. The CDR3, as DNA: TGTGCCAGCAGTTTATTCGGGGGAAGCAATCAGCCCCAGCATTTT.

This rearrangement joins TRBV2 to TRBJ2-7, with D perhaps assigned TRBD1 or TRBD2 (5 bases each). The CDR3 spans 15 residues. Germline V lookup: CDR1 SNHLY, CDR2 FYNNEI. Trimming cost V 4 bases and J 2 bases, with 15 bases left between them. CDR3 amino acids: CASSAGTRGAYEQYF. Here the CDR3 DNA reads TGTGCCAGCAGTGCCGGTACTAGAGGGGCCTACGAGCAGTACTTC. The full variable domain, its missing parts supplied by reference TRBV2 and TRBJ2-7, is EPEVTQTPSHQVTQMGQEVILRCVPISNHLYFYWYRQILGQKVEFLVSFYNNEISEKSEIFDDQFSVERPDGSNFTLKIRSTKLEDSAMYFCASSAGTRGAYEQYFGPGTRLTVT.

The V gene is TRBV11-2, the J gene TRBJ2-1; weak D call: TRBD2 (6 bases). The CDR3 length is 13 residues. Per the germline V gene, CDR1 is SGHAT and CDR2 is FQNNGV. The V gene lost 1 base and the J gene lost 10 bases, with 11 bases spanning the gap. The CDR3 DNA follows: TGTGCCAGCAGCTTAGGACTAGTCGTCGAGCAGTTCTTC. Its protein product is CASSLGLVVEQFF.

Here the CDR3 reads CSVEEVRVSEKLFF. The CDR3 bases are TGCAGCGTTGAAGAGGTCAGGGTTAGCGAAAAACTGTTTTTT. This chain connects TRBV29-1 to TRBJ1-4, with D perhaps TRBD1 (5 bases). This CDR3 is built from 14 residues. The germline V and J ends were trimmed by 0 bases and 8 bases, with 13 bases remaining between them. Germline V gene sequence: CDR1 SQVTM, CDR2 ANQGSEA.

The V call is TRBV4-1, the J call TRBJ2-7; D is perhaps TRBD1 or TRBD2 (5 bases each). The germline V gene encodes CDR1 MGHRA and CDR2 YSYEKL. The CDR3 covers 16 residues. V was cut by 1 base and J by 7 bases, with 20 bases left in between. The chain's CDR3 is CASSQVGGTGTSEQYF. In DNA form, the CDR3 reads TGCGCCAGCAGCCAAGTTGGGGGAACAGGAACCTCGGAGCAGTACTTC.

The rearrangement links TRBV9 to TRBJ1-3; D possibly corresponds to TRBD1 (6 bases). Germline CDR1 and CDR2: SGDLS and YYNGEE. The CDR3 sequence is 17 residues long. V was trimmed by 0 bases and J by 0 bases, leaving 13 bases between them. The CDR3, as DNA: TGTGCCAGCAGCGTAGGGACAGCCCTTCACTCTGGAAACACCATATATTTT. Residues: CASSVGTALHSGNTIYF.

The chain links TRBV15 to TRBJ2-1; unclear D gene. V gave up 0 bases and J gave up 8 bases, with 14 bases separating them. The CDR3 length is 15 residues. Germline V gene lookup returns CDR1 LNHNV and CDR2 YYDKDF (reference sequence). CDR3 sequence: CATSRDGPSRYEQFF. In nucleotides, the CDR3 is TGTGCCACCAGCAGAGATGGACCCAGCCGGTATGAGCAGTTCTTC.

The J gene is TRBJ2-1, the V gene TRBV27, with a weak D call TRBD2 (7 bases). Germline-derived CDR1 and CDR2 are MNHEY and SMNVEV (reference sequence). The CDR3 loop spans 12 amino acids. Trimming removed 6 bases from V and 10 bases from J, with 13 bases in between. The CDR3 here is CASSLGGGEQFF. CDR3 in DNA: TGTGCCAGCAGCCTAGGGGGAGGGGAGCAGTTCTTC.

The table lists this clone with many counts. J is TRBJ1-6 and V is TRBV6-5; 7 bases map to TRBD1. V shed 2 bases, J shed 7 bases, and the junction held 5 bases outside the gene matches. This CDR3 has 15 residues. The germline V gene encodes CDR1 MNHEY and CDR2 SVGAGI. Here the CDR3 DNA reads TGTGCCAGCAGTTACCATGGGACAGAGAATTCACCCCTCCACTTT. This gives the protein CASSYHGTENSPLHF.

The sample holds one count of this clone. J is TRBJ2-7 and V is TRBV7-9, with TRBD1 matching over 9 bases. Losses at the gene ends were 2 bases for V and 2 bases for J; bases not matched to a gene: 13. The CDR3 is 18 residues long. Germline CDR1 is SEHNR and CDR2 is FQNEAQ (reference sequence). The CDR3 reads CASSLNPVRDRETYEQYF. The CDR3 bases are TGTGCCAGCAGCTTAAATCCAGTCCGGGACAGGGAAACCTACGAGCAGTACTTC.

DNA of the CDR3: TGCGCCAGCCAAGGGCCCGCTACAGATACGCAGTATTTT. It translates to CASQGPATDTQYF. The rearrangement joins TRBV5-1 to TRBJ2-3, with D hard to call. The ends were cut back, 7 bases at V and 3 bases at J, with 12 bases in the middle. This CDR3 contains 13 residues. The germline V gene encodes CDR1 SGHRS and CDR2 YFSETQ.

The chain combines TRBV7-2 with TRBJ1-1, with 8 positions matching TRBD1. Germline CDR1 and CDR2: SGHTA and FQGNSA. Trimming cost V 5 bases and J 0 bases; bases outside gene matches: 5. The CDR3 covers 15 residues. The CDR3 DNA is TGTGCCAGCAGCCCCCAGGGGGCGATGAACACTGAAGCTTTCTTT. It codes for CASSPQGAMNTEAFF.

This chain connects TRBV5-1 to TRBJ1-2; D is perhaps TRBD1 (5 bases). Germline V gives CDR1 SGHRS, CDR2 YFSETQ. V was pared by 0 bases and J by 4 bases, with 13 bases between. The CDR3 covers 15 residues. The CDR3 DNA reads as TGCGCCAGCAGCTTGGGAGGGGTTTCCTCCTATGGCTACACCTTC. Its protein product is CASSLGGVSSYGYTF.

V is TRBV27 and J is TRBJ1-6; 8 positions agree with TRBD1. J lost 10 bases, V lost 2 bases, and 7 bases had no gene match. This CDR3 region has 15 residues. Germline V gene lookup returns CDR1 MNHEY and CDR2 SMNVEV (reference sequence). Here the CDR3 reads CASSLGDRIGSPLHF. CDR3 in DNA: TGTGCCAGCAGTTTAGGGGACAGGATAGGGTCACCCCTCCACTTT.

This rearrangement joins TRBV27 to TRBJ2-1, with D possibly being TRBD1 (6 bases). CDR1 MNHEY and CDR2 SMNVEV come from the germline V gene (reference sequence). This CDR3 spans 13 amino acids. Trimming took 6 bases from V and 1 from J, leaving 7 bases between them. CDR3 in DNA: TGTGCCAGCAGGACAGGTTCCTACAATGAGCAGTTCTTC. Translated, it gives CASRTGSYNEQFF.

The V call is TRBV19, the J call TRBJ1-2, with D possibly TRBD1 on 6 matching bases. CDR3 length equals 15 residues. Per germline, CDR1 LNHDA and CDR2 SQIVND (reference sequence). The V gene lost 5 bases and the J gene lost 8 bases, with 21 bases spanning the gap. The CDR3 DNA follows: TGTGCCAGTAGTGGGGTAACCGGGACATCGCGAGGCTACACCTTC. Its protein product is CASSGVTGTSRGYTF.

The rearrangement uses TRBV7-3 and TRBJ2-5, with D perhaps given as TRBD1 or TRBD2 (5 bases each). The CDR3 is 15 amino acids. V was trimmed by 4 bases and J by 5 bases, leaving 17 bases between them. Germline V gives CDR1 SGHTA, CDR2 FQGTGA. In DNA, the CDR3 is TGTGCCAGCAGCTCCCCCACCTCGGGGCGGGAGACCCAGTACTTC. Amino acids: CASSSPTSGRETQYF.

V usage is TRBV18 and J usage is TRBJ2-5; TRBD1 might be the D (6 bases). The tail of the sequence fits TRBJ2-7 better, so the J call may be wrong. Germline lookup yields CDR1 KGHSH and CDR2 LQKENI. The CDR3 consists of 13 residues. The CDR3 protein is CASSLQGNDEQYF. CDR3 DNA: TGTGCCAGCTCACTGCAGGGGAATGACGAGCAGTACTTC.

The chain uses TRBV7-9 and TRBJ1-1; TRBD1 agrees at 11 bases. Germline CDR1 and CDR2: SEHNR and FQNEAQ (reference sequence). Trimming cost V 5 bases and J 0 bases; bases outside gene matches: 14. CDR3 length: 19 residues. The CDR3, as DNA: TGTGCCAGCAGCCCCCGGACAGGGGGCATCCTAGGCGTGAACACTGAAGCTTTCTTT. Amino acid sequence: CASSPRTGGILGVNTEAFF.